This TCR beta chain is drawn from a study of OX40 agonist ivuxolimab in advanced cancers. Repertoires were generated with immunoSEQ multiplex PCR, while TCRdb's copy carries only in-frame clones and drops some. The table shows 66,000 or so clones, with 75% to 90% occurring only once. The length of the CDR3 is 12 residues. The germline V gene encodes CDR1 MDHEN and CDR2 SYDVKM. V was clipped by 6 bases and J by 7 bases, with 12 bases between them. Sample: CD4+ or CD8+ T cells sorted from blood, taken in a trial of the OX40 agonist ivuxolimab. The receptor was isolated from an adult with an advanced solid tumor such as melanoma, head and neck, liver or kidney cancer. V and J are TRBV28 and TRBJ1-1; D is unclear. CDR3 bases: TGTGCCAGCAGATTAGGACCGTATGAAGCTTTCTTT. Amino acids: CASRLGPYEAFF.